This TCR beta chain was obtained from a study of cytomegalovirus exposure and HLA in healthy donors (dated by TCRdb to about 2017). As for the study more broadly: In an earlier analysis of 550 to 750 of the donors, approximately 300 Gb of sequence data and some 120 million unique TCR beta sequences from about 190 million T cells were reported. An early release that covered about 600 HLA-typed donors contained about 300 gigabases of sequencing data and tens of millions of unique TCR sequences. Among the roughly 430 genotyped donors, approximately 77% belonged to the genetic ancestry cluster associated with self-reported Caucasian donors. The study aimed to test whether cataloging public T cell receptors could reveal signatures of past pathogen exposure. The study used immunosequencing to profile the T cell repertoires of under 700 subjects and linked those repertoires to cytomegalovirus serostatus. Besides the first cohort of more than 650 subjects, a separate validation cohort made up of 120 different subjects was used. To predict cytomegalovirus infection status, the study brought together high-throughput TCR immunosequencing, statistical association of individual TCRs with disease status, and machine learning. A later analysis re-analyzed previously published TCR beta repertoires from 650 to 800 donors and added high-resolution HLA genotyping to study TCR occurrence patterns. The later analysis used no new phenotypic data to find candidate immune exposures, relying instead on TCR beta sequences and their occurrence across donors. An earlier analysis of some 600 of the donors applied high-throughput TCR beta sequencing to assess whether each TCR beta V gene segment acted as functional or pseudogenic. Donor age, sex, ethnicity and CMV serostatus were collected together with the repertoire data. Genome-wide SNP genotypes for about 65% of the 666 donors were used in a later genetic analysis, which treated that subset as a discovery cohort. Every discovery cohort repertoire had been produced on one sequencing platform. HLA typing covered class I and class II loci at four-digit resolution. The number of typed donors differed by locus: about 620-640 for A, B, C, DRB1 and DQB1; about 520 for DQA1; 606 for DPA1; and some 470 for DPB1. Several DR-DQ haplotypes were handled as single units for association and clustering because linkage in the cohort was strong. Among roughly 370 genotyped donors of the cohort, an average of approximately 250,000 unique TCR beta nucleotide sequences were sequenced per donor, roughly 20% of them non-productive.

The cohort comprised some 730 healthy bone marrow donors. At the time of sampling, every cohort member was nominally healthy, though immune exposures that went unrecorded were likely present. The donor was CMV seronegative and belonged to the group of 352 seronegative cohort members. Each donor provided a peripheral blood sample, and peripheral blood mononuclear cells were used for TCR beta sequencing. The Qiagen DNeasy Blood Extraction Kit was used to extract genomic DNA from the blood cell samples. On the study overall, not on this receptor specifically: The authors suggested that the approach could potentially be extended to other disease states and immunological phenotypes. For the cohort, immune exposure information was limited to CMV serostatus. In an earlier analysis of about 600 of the donors, most TCR beta V segments appeared in productive rearrangements about 87% or about 30% of the time, broadly matching IMGT annotations. A group of highly shared sequence variants was considered likely to be a technical artifact of the sequencing pipeline. Most CMV-associated TCR beta chains appeared to be HLA-restricted in a later analysis, and the HLA associations seemed to be driven largely by CMV exposure. A further reported finding was that TCR beta sequences accurately predicted the HLA-A and HLA-B alleles for most subjects in the first cohort. According to a later analysis, parvovirus B19, influenza, CMV and Epstein-Barr virus appeared linked to several top co-occurrence clusters. V-gene and J-gene trimming of TCR beta chains was associated with a missense DCLRE1C variant in a later genetic analysis, and the association was replicated in an independent cohort. In a later analysis, around 17,000 TCR beta sequences were associated with specific HLA alleles at a false discovery rate of 0.05. Cytomegalovirus status was reported to be diagnosed by the classifier with high specificity and sensitivity in both the original and validation cohorts. Linkage disequilibrium might explain the correlated functional status among segregating V segments, but an unknown experimental factor could not be ruled out. In a later analysis, HLA-associated TCR beta chains showed more clonal expansion and lower generation probabilities than non-associated chains that were equally common. Most TCR sequences were seen in very few donors, while some public TCRs were found in many individuals. According to a later genetic analysis, donors in an Asian-associated ancestry cluster had fewer N-insertions in productive TCRs than the approximately 650-donor mean. Some IMGT-functional V segments, including TRBV6-2 and TRBV6-3, could not be distinguished by the 87-base-pair reads and were therefore excluded. HLA typing was unavailable for some donors at each locus, so association tests used only the typed subset. Assigning TCR associations to individual alleles was difficult when HLA alleles, especially DR and DQ, strongly co-occurred. The presence/absence analyses assumed that sequencing depth was roughly uniform across donors, and that assumption may not be true. The cohort was sequenced for TCR beta chains only, and without alpha or paired-chain data the features that could be detected were limited. In vitro tests confirmed that three of the cytomegalovirus-associated TCR beta chains recognize cytomegalovirus antigens. Seventeen rarely observed V segments, including chromosome 9 orphons, were excluded from the earlier analysis of approximately 500 of the donors because counts were too low. A later analysis found that TCR association rates varied across HLA loci, with DRB1 alleles showing the most associated TCRs and HLA-C alleles the fewest. The study gave a list of about 150 TCR beta chains associated with cytomegalovirus.

Libraries were made using the immunoSEQ multiplex PCR assay. The multiplex PCR relied on a mix of 60 forward primers for TCR Vbeta segments and 13 reverse primers for TCR Jbeta segments. The CDR3 region of rearranged TCR beta genes was amplified from genomic DNA with a multiplex PCR assay. The Illumina HiSeq System was used to sequence the amplified TCR beta libraries as 87-base-pair reads. The original pipeline was this. A later analysis tallied around 87 million unique TCR beta chains across the 700 or so repertoires, and about 12 million of those chains were shared by two or more donors. Raw reads were error-corrected and collapsed into unique sequences with a nearest-neighbor algorithm that merged closely related sequences to remove PCR and sequencing errors. Alignment of CDR3 sequences to IMGT reference sequences was used to assign V, D and J gene segments. For a sequence to be retained, a match of at least six nucleotides to both a V gene segment and a J gene segment was required. A rearrangement counted as productive if the CDR3 had no stop codons and remained in frame with V and J, and every other rearrangement counted as non-productive. Following IMGT convention, CDR3 was defined as the stretch from the second conserved V-encoded cysteine to the conserved J-encoded phenylalanine. The earlier analysis of fewer than 700 of the donors excluded sequences that lacked an unambiguous match to a single V gene segment. An earlier analysis of approximately 590 of the donors called V segments functional above 56.7% productive rearrangements and segregating when the between-donor standard deviation exceeded 5%. A statistical classification framework was built to diagnose cytomegalovirus status from the catalog of TCR beta chain sequences. In a later analysis, V and J genes were assigned by comparing TCR nucleotide sequences against IMGT/GENE-DB human TR gene sequences. Using the TCRdist pipeline, a later analysis assigned CDR3 sequences along with most-parsimonious VDJ recombination scenarios. In a later analysis, each TCR beta chain was defined by its CDR3 amino acid sequence together with its V-gene family, and reads without a unique V-gene family were excluded. In a later analysis, 450 to 600 highly shared, low-generation-probability nucleotide sequences were removed to address suspected cross-contamination and a sequencing artifact. In a later analysis, a clonal expansion index was calculated for each public chain from normalized within-repertoire ranks of inferred template counts. Generation probabilities in a later analysis came from a VDJ recombination model fitted to out-of-frame rearrangements, and those results were checked against IGoR. In a later analysis, hypergeometric tests were used to score TCR-TCR, TCR-HLA and TCR-CMV co-occurrence, with a repertoire-size bias correction applied to TCR pairs. To estimate false discovery rates, a later analysis permuted the HLA or CMV assignments 20 times. In a later analysis, co-occurring TCRs were grouped using DBSCAN, and TCRdist sequence similarity was added for clustering within HLA-allele-positive subsets. Co-occurrence clustering excluded repertoires with fewer than 30,000 or more than 120,000 public chains, plus five with anomalous nucleotide sharing. Drawn from immuneACCESS, this table holds only the in-frame rearrangements with V and J called that TCRdb kept. Clones are partly lost; checked studies trace under half to an unresolved V gene and leave the rest unexplained. The V and J calls and clone size come from that table; D and trimming were worked out from the DNA. Within this sample are 200,000 to 250,000 clones, with approximately 81% of them counted one time only. Of the sample, 2.5% to 3% falls within the top ten clones.

This clone was observed a handful of times. Its binding antigen is unknown. No per-base quality is available; no much larger clone lies one base away. Reading from cysteine to phenylalanine, the CDR3 counts 11 amino acids. The DNA shown is the 33-base CDR3, in frame from base 1. The V end gives up 5 bases and the J end 15 bases, leaving 6 bases in the junction not matched to a gene. The CDR1 and CDR2 encoded by the germline V gene are SNHLY and FYNNEI. The source material was PBMCs. The chain links TRBV2 with TRBJ2-1, with 8 junctional bases fitting TRBD2. This receptor was obtained from a man younger than 45 in good health and CMV-seronegative. The DNA sequence reads TGTGCCAGCAGTTCCGGGGGGGCTGGGTTCTTC. This codes for CASSSGGAGFF.